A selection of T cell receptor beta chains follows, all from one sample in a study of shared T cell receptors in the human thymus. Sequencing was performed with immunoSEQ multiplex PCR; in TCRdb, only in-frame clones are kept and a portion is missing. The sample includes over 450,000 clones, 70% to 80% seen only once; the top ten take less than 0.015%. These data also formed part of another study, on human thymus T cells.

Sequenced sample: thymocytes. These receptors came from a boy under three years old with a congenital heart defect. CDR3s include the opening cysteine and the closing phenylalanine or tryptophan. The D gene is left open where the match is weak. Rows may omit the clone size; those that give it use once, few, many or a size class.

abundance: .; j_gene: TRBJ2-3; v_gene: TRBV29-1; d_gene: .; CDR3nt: TGCAGCGTTGAGTCCAGGACAGATACGCAGTATTTT; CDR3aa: CSVESRTDTQYF
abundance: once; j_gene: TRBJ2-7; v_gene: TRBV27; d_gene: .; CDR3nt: TGTGCCAGCTCACAGGGCTACGAGCAGTACTTC; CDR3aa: CASSQGYEQYF
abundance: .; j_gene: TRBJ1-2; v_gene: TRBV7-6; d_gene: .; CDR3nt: TGTGCCAGCACCCATCCGAGGCAGCCGTCTCTTAACTATGGCTACACCTTC; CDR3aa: CASTHPRQPSLNYGYTF
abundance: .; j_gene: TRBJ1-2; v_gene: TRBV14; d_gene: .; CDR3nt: TGTGCCAGCAGCGCGAGGGGGTTGGGCTACACCTTC; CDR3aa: CASSARGLGYTF
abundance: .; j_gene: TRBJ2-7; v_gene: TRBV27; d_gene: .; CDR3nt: TGTGCCAGCAGTGCCAAGCCCCTGGGAGGGGGATGGTACGAGCAGTACTTC; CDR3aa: CASSAKPLGGGWYEQYF
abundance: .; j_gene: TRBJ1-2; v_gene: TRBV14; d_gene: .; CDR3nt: TGTGCCAGCAGTCAAAGACAGGTCGGCTATGGCTACACCTTC; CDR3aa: CASSQRQVGYGYTF
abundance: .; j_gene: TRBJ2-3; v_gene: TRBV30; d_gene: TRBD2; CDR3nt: TGTGCCTGGAGTGGTCTCTCTAGCGGGAGGTATTCAGATACGCAGTATTTT; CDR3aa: CAWSGLSSGRYSDTQYF
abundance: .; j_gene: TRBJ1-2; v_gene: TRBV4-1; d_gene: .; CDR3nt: TGCGCCAGCAGCCAAGAACGGAGCGTCGGCTATGGCTACACCTTC; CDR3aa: CASSQERSVGYGYTF
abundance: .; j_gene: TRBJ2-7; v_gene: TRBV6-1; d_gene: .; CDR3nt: TGTGCCAGCAGTTCGCGATCCTACGAGCAGTACTTC; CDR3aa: CASSSRSYEQYF
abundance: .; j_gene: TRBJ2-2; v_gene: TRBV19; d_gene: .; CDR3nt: TGTGCCAGTAGTATAGACTCGAACACCGGGGAGCTGTTTTTT; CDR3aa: CASSIDSNTGELFF
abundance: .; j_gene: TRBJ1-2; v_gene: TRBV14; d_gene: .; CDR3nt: TGTGCCAGCAGCCAAGAATGGGCCCCCAGCTATGGCTACACCTTC; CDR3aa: CASSQEWAPSYGYTF
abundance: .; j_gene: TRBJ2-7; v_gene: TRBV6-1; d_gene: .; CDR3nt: TGTGCCAGCAGTGAATTCAACGTGGCCACCTACGAGCAGTACTTC; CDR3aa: CASSEFNVATYEQYF
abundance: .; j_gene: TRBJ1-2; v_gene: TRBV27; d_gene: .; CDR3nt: TGTGCCAGCAGTTTATATGGGGGGGCGGAGGGCTACACCTTC; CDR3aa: CASSLYGGAEGYTF
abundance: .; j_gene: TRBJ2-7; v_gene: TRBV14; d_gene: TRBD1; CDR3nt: TGTGCCAGCAGCCAAGAAGTGGGTCGCGCGGTGACAGGGACCCCCTACGAGCAGTACTTC; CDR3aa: CASSQEVGRAVTGTPYEQYF
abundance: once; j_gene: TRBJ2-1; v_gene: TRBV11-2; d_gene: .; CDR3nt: TGTGCCAGCAGCTCAGGGAGGACGGGGTCCCCCTACAATGAGCAGTTCTTC; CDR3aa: CASSSGRTGSPYNEQFF
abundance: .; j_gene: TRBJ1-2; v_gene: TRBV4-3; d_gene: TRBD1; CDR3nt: TGCGCCAGCAGCCAAGAAGAGGGACAGGGGGCACTTGGCTACACCTTC; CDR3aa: CASSQEEGQGALGYTF
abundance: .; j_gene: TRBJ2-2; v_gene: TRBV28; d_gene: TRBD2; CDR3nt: TGTGCCAGCAGCCGCGACGTGATCTGGTCTAGCGGATTTCCCGGGGAGCTGTTTTTT; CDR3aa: CASSRDVIWSSGFPGELFF
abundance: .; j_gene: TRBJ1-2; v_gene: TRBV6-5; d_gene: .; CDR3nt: TGTGCCAGCACCGACGGAGAGGGGGACTATGGCTACACCTTC; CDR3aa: CASTDGEGDYGYTF
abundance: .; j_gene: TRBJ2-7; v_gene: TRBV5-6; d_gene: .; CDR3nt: TGTGCCAGCAGCCAAACAGGGCTTTCCTACGAGCAGTACTTC; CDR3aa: CASSQTGLSYEQYF
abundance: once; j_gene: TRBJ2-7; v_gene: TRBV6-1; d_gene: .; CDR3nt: TGTGCCAGCGTCGCCTCCCGCTACGAGCAGTACTTC; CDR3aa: CASVASRYEQYF
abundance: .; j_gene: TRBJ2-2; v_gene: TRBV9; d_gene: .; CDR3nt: TGTGCCAGCAGCGTAATAACAGGGAACCTCGCGAACACCGGGGAGCTGTTTTTT; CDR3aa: CASSVITGNLANTGELFF
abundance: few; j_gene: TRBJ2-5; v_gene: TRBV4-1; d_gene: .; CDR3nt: TGCGCCAGCAGCCAAGATGGAGGAAGTTCACAAGAGACCCAGTACTTC; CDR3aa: CASSQDGGSSQETQYF
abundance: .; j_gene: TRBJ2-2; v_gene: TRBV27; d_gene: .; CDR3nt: TGTGCCAGCAGTTTAGGCGGCGGGGAGCTGTTTTTT; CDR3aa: CASSLGGGELFF
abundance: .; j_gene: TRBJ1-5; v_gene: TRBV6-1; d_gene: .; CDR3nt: TGTGCCAGCAGTGAAGCGAGGGGGGGGCGTAGTAATCAGCCCCAGCATTTT; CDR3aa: CASSEARGGRSNQPQHF
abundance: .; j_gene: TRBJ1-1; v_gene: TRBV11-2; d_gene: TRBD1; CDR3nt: TGTGCCAGCAGCTCCTCGGGACAGGGGGCCGAGAACACTGAAGCTTTCTTT; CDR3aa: CASSSSGQGAENTEAFF
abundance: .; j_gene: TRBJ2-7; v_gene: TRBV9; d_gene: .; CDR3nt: TGTGCCAGCAGCGCAGAAACAGGGAAGTCCTACGAGCAGTACTTC; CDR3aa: CASSAETGKSYEQYF
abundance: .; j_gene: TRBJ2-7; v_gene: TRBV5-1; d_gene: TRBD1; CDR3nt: TGCGCCAGCAGATCCGGGACAGGGGCCTACGAGCAGTACTTC; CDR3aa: CASRSGTGAYEQYF
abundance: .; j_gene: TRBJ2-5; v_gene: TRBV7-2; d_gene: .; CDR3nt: TGTGCCAGCAGCGCTCACCTACTAGAGCGGGAGACCCAGTACTTC; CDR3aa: CASSAHLLERETQYF
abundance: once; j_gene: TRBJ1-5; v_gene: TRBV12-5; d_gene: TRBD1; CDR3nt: TGTGCTAGTGGTTTGGTACAGGGGGGTAGCAATCAGCCCCAGCATTTT; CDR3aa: CASGLVQGGSNQPQHF
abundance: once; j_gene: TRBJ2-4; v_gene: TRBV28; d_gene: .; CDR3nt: TGTGCCAGCCAGGTCGTTCACGACCAAAACATTCAGTACTTC; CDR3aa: CASQVVHDQNIQYF
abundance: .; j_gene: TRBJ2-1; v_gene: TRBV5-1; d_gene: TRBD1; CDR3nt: TGCGCCAGCAGCCCGGACAGGTCCAATGAGCAGTTCTTC; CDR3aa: CASSPDRSNEQFF
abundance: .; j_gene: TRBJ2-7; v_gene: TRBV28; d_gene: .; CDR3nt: TGTGCCAGCGGCCCCCGTAAGGAGCCCCGCGAGCAGTACTTC; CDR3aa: CASGPRKEPREQYF
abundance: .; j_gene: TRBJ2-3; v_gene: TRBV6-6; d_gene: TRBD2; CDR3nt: TGTGCCAGCACCGGCGGGGGGTCTAGCACAGATACGCAGTATTTT; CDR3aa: CASTGGGSSTDTQYF
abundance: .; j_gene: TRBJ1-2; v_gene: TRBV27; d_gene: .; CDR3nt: TGTGCCAGCAGTTTCGACACCCACTATGGCTACACCTTC; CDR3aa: CASSFDTHYGYTF
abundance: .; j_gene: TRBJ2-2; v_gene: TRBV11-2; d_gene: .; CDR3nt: TGTGCCAGCAGCTTACAAGGAGCCGGCAGCACCGGGGAGCTGTTTTTT; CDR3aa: CASSLQGAGSTGELFF
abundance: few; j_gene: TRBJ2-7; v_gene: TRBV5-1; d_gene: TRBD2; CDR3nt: TGCGCCAGCACGGGCGGGGGCGAGCAGTACTTC; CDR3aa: CASTGGGEQYF
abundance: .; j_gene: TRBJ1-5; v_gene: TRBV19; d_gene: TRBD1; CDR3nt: TGTGCCAGTAGGACAGGGGGCAATCAGCCCCAGCATTTT; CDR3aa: CASRTGGNQPQHF
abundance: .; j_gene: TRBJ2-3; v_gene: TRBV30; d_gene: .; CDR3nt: TGTGCCTGGGATAGGAGCTCCACAGATACGCAGTATTTT; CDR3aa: CAWDRSSTDTQYF
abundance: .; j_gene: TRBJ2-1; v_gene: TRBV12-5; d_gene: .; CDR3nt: TGTGCTAGTGGCTACCGGGTGGAGAGCTCCTACAATGAGCAGTTCTTC; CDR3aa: CASGYRVESSYNEQFF
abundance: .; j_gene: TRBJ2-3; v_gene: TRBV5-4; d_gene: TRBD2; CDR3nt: TGTGCCAGCAGCTTGGCCATCGGCGGGAGGGGGGCGGATACGCAGTATTTT; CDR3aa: CASSLAIGGRGADTQYF
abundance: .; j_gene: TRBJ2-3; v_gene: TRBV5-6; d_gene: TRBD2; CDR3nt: TGTGCCAGCAGCCAGGGACTAGCGGCGGACACAGATACGCAGTATTTT; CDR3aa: CASSQGLAADTDTQYF
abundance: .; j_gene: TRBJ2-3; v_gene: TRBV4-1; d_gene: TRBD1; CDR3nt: TGCGCCAGCAGCCATCAAGCCCAGGGGGAGAGAGATACGCAGTATTTT; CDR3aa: CASSHQAQGERDTQYF
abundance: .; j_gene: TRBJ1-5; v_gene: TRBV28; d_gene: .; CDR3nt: TGTGCCAGCAGTTATCCAGGTAGGGGTTACAATCAGCCCCAGCATTTT; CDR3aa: CASSYPGRGYNQPQHF
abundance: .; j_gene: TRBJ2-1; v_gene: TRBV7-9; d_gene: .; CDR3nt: TGTGCCAGCAGGACGGGGGTGCTCAATGAGCAGTTCTTC; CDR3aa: CASRTGVLNEQFF
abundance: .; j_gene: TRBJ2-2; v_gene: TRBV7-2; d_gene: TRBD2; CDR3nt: TGTGCCAGCAGCTTTAAACCGGGACTAGCGTGGGTTACCGGGGAGCTGTTTTTT; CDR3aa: CASSFKPGLAWVTGELFF
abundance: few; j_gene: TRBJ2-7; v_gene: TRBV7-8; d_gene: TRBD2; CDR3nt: TGTGCCAGCAGCCCCACGACTAGCCGCTCCTACGAGCAGTACTTC; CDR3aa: CASSPTTSRSYEQYF
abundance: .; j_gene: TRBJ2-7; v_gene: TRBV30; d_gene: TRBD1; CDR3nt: TGTGCCTGGAGTGTACGGGGACAGGGGTACGAGCAGTACTTC; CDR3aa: CAWSVRGQGYEQYF